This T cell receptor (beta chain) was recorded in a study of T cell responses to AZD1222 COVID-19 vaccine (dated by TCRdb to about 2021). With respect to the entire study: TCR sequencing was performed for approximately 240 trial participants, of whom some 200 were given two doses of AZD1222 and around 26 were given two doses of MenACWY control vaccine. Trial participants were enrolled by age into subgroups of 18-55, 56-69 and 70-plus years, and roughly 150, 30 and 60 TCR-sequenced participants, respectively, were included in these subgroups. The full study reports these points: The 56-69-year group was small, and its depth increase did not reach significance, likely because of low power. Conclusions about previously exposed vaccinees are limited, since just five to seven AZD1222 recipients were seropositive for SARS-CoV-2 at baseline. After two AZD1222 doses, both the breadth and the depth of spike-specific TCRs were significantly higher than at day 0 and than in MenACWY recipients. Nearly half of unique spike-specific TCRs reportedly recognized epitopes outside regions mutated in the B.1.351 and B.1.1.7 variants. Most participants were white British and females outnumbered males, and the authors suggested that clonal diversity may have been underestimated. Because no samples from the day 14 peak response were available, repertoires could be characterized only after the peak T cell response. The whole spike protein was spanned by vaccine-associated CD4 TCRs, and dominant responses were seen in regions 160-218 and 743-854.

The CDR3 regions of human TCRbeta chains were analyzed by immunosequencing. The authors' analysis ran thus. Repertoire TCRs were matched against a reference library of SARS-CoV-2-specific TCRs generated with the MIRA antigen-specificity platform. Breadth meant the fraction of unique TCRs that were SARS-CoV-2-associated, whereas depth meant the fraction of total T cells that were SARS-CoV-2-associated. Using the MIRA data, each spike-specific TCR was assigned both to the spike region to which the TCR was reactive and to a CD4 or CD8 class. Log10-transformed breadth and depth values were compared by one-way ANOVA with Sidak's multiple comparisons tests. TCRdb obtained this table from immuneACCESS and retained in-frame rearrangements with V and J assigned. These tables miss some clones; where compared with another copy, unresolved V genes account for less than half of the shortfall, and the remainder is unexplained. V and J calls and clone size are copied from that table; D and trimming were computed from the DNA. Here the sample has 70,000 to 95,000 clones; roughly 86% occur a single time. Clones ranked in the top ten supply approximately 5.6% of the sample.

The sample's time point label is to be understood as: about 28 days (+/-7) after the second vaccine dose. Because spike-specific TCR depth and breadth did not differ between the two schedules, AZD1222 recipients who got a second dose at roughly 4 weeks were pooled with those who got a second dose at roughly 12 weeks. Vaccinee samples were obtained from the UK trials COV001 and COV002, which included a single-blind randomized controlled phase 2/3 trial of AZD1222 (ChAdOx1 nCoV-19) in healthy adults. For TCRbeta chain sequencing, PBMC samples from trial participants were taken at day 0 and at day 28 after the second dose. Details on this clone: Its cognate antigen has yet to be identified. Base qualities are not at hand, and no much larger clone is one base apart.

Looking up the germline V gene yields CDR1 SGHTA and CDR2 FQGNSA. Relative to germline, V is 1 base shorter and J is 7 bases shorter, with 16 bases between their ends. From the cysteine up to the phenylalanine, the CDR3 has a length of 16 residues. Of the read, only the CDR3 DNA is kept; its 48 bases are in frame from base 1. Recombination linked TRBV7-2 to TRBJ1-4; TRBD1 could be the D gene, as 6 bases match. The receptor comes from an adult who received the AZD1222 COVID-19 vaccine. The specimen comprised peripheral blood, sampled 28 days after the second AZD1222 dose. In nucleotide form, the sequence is TGTGCCAGCAGCTTAGTGGTGGTAGGGGGAGGTGAAAAACTGTTTTTT. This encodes CASSLVVVGGGEKLFF.